The rows below give T cell receptor beta chains drawn from one sample of a study of T cells in Graves' hyperthyroidism and ophthalmopathy. TCRdb re-analysed the multiplex PCR reads in MiXCR, keeping a single row per CDR3 protein. The table records hundreds of thousands of distinct CDR3 sequences, roughly 15% of them present only once. The sample comprised blood. The receptors here all came from a woman between 40 and 50 years old with Graves' ophthalmopathy. The CDR3 runs from the conserved cysteine through the conserved F or W. The D gene is left open where the match is weak. Size tells how often a clone was seen (once, few, many) or the class of an expanded clone, and some rows leave it out.

v_gene	abundance	d_gene	j_gene	CDR3nt	CDR3aa
TRBV18	many	TRBD1	TRBJ2-7	TGTGCCAGCTCACCATACTCGACAGGGACCGACGAGCAGTACTTC	CASSPYSTGTDEQYF
TRBV28	many	NA	TRBJ2-1	TGTGCCAGCAGTTTTTGGGGGAGAGGAAATGAGCAGTTCTTC	CASSFWGRGNEQFF
TRBV7-3	many	NA	TRBJ2-1	TGTGCCAGCAGCTTAACGGGCGGGATGGGTATCTACAATGAGCAGTTCTTC	CASSLTGGMGIYNEQFF
TRBV12-3/TRBV12-4	many	NA	TRBJ1-6	TGTGCCAGCAGTTTAGCGTTGGCGGTAAATAATTCACCCCTCCACTTT	CASSLALAVNNSPLHF
TRBV2	few	NA	TRBJ2-1	TGTGCCAGTGGGGGGGGCTGGTACAATGGGCAGTTCTTC	CASGGGWYNGQFF
TRBV30	many	NA	TRBJ2-7	TGTGCCTTTCAGGGGAGGAGCTCCTACGAGCAGTACTTC	CAFQGRSSYEQYF
TRBV19	NA	TRBD1	TRBJ1-2	TGTGCCAGTAGTCCGCCGGGGACAGGTCGTGGCTACACCTTC	CASSPPGTGRGYTF
TRBV24-1	NA	NA	TRBJ2-1	TGTGCCACCAGTGATTTCGAGACAAAAGATTACAATGAGCAGTTCTTC	CATSDFETKDYNEQFF
TRBV2	NA	NA	TRBJ1-3	TGTGCCAGCAGTGAATATTGGGGCAGCTACTCTGGAAACACCATATATTTT	CASSEYWGSYSGNTIYF
TRBV2	many	NA	TRBJ1-5	TGTGCCAGCAGTACCGACAGAACCAACAATCAGCCCCAGCATTTT	CASSTDRTNNQPQHF
TRBV24-1	few	NA	TRBJ2-3	TGTGCCACCAGGCCCTCGACTGATCTCCAGCGGCAGTATTTT	CATRPSTDLQRQYF
TRBV7-2	many	TRBD2	TRBJ2-7	TGTGCCAGCAGCTCTCGACTAGCGGGGTACGAGCAGTACTTC	CASSSRLAGYEQYF
TRBV28	many	TRBD2	TRBJ2-3	TGTGCCAGCAGTTTATCGGGGGGAAAGACAGATACGCAGTATTTT	CASSLSGGKTDTQYF
TRBV2	few	NA	TRBJ2-7	TGTGCCAGCGGGCCTTTCTCGGAGCAGTACTTC	CASGPFSEQYF
TRBV6-2/TRBV6-3	NA	TRBD1	TRBJ1-5	TGTGCCAGCAGAGCGGGACAGGGGGAAAATCAGCCCCAGCATTTT	CASRAGQGENQPQHF
TRBV11-2	many	NA	TRBJ2-7	TGTGCCAGCAGCTTAGATCTGGCTCCTTTAGGCGAGCAGTACTTC	CASSLDLAPLGEQYF
TRBV18	many	NA	TRBJ1-1	TGTGCCAGCTCACCACAGGGTAGGTTAGACACTGAAGCTTTCTTT	CASSPQGRLDTEAFF
TRBV28	many	NA	TRBJ2-3	TGTGCCAGCAGTCCAACGGTTACAGATACGCAGTATTTT	CASSPTVTDTQYF
TRBV2	many	NA	TRBJ1-4	TGTGCCAGCAGCCTACAGAGGGCTAATGAAAAACTGTTTTTT	CASSLQRANEKLFF
TRBV29-1	few	TRBD2	TRBJ2-7	TGCAGCGTGACCGGGACTAGCGGGAGTCTAAACCCCTACGAGCAGTACTTC	CSVTGTSGSLNPYEQYF
TRBV27	many	NA	TRBJ2-1	TGTGCCAGCAGTTTTTCAGGGCGCAATGAGCAGTTCTTC	CASSFSGRNEQFF
TRBV28	many	TRBD2	TRBJ2-1	TGTGCCAGCAGTCTCGGACTAGCGGGAAGGATATATGAGCAGTTCTTC	CASSLGLAGRIYEQFF
TRBV20-1	NA	NA	TRBJ1-6	TGCAGTGCTAGCCCCCTGGGCAGATCCGAAGGTTCACCCCTCCACTTT	CSASPLGRSEGSPLHF
TRBV20-1	NA	NA	TRBJ1-6	TGCAGTGCTAGAGACCTCGACAGGCATAATTCACCCCTCCACTTT	CSARDLDRHNSPLHF
TRBV2	many	NA	TRBJ2-3	TGTGCCAGCAGTGAATTGGGGCCCGAGGTGGATACGCAGTATTTT	CASSELGPEVDTQYF
TRBV6-2/TRBV6-3	few	NA	TRBJ2-7	TGTGCCAGCAGTCCTACGGGCCTCCTCTACGAGCAGTACTTC	CASSPTGLLYEQYF
TRBV11-2	many	NA	TRBJ1-6	TGTGCCAGCAGCTCGGGACGGAGAAGTTCAGTAGCCCTCCACTTT	CASSSGRRSSVALHF
TRBV5-1	many	NA	TRBJ2-1	TGCGCCAGCAGCGGGACCCATTACAATGAGCAGTTCTTC	CASSGTHYNEQFF